The sequence of this TCR beta chain was determined in a study of tissue T cells after allogeneic stem cell transplantation. Study in general: Of the grafts for graft-versus-host disease patients, several were unmodified and three CD34-selected. Pathologist review favored tissue samples showing histologically apparent lymphocytes. General study results and limits: Limitations included a small, clinically heterogeneous cohort and limited sampling depth.

In germline, CDR1 is LGHNA, CDR2 YNFKEQ. Germline trimming cut 0 bases from V and 2 bases from J; bases unmatched to any gene: 1. The CDR3 consists of 16 residues. This clone has a single count. Its antigen is unknown. TCRbeta CDR3 was sequenced at survey depth with template counts. Measured with immunoSEQ multiplex PCR; TCRdb has only the in-frame clones, and not every one. The sample lists about 1,600 clones, around 81% occurring once. Sample: liver tissue, taken at autopsy. The chain is built from TRBV4-2 and TRBJ2-1; TRBD2 aligns across 10 bases. The TCR comes from a male patient at least 60 years old with steroid-refractory graft-versus-host disease after an allogeneic stem cell transplant. Some T cells may be supplied by the graft donor. The DNA for the CDR3 is TGTGCCAGCAGCCAAGATGGGACTAGCGCCTACAATGAGCAGTTCTTC. As protein: CASSQDGTSAYNEQFF.